A selection of T cell receptor beta chains follows, all from one sample in a study of OX40 agonist ivuxolimab in advanced cancers. Using immunoSEQ multiplex PCR, the repertoire was profiled, and TCRdb retains in-frame clones only, with some absent. The sample has roughly 83,000 clones; 65% to 85% are singletons. The sequencing used CD4+ or CD8+ T cells sorted from blood, collected in a trial of the OX40 agonist ivuxolimab. The receptor set was obtained from an adult with an advanced solid tumor such as melanoma, head and neck, liver or kidney cancer. CDR3s include the opening cysteine and the closing phenylalanine or tryptophan. The D gene is left open where the match is weak. Clone size appears in some rows only: once, few, many, or a class for an expanded clone.

v_gene: TRBV5-4
d_gene: TRBD2
abundance: .
j_gene: TRBJ2-5
CDR3nt: TGTGCCAGCAGCAACACCGGGACTAAACAAGAGACCCAGTACTTC
CDR3aa: CASSNTGTKQETQYF

v_gene: TRBV18
d_gene: .
abundance: .
j_gene: TRBJ2-7
CDR3nt: TGTGCCAGCTCAGCCGCAACGGCCTACGAGCAGTACTTC
CDR3aa: CASSAATAYEQYF

v_gene: TRBV5-1
d_gene: TRBD1
abundance: .
j_gene: TRBJ2-3
CDR3nt: TGCGCCAGCGGACCGGGACAGGGCTTCACAGATACGCAGTATTTT
CDR3aa: CASGPGQGFTDTQYF

v_gene: TRBV29-1
d_gene: TRBD2
abundance: .
j_gene: TRBJ2-7
CDR3nt: TGCAGCGTTGAGGCTAGCGGGAGTAAGGGCTACGAGCAGTACTTC
CDR3aa: CSVEASGSKGYEQYF

v_gene: TRBV18
d_gene: .
abundance: .
j_gene: TRBJ2-1
CDR3nt: TGTGCCAGCTCACCACTGGAATACAATGAGCAGTTCTTC
CDR3aa: CASSPLEYNEQFF

v_gene: TRBV9
d_gene: .
abundance: .
j_gene: TRBJ2-2
CDR3nt: TGTGCCAGCAGCGTAGGGCAGAGGAACACCGGGGAGCTGTTTTTT
CDR3aa: CASSVGQRNTGELFF

v_gene: TRBV13
d_gene: .
abundance: .
j_gene: TRBJ2-5
CDR3nt: TGTGCCAGCAGCTCCACTAGAGGGGGGAAAGAGACCCAGTACTTC
CDR3aa: CASSSTRGGKETQYF

v_gene: TRBV10-2
d_gene: TRBD2
abundance: .
j_gene: TRBJ2-5
CDR3nt: TGCGCCAGCAGTGAGACCACATCTAGCGGTGCCCGATACTTC
CDR3aa: CASSETTSSGARYF

v_gene: TRBV4-1
d_gene: TRBD1
abundance: many
j_gene: TRBJ2-1
CDR3nt: TGCGCCAGCAGCTCCATCTTGGGACAGTACAATGAGCAGTTCTTC
CDR3aa: CASSSILGQYNEQFF

v_gene: TRBV27
d_gene: .
abundance: few
j_gene: TRBJ1-2
CDR3nt: TGTGCCAGCAGTCGTACACGTCAAACCCCAGGGAGAGTCTATGGCTACACCTTC
CDR3aa: CASSRTRQTPGRVYGYTF